This T cell receptor (beta chain) was documented in a study of T-cell memory formation after mild COVID-19. TCRdb called the 5' RACE reads again in MiXCR, with one record for every CDR3 protein. The data hold approximately 410,000 distinct CDR3 sequences, with 23% observed a single time. Notes on this clonotype: Its antigen is not identified.

V gave up 5 bases and J gave up 1 base, with 14 bases separating them. Germline V gives CDR1 LGHDT, CDR2 YNNKEL (reference sequence). This CDR3 is built from 15 residues. Study results and caveats: Some clones that responded were present in memory (sampled pre-infection), which suggests cross-reactive memory joined.

This TCR derives from an adult woman who had mild COVID-19 (a few samples of this study predate the infection). Cell type and time point are not known. Specimen: PBMCs or a T cell subset sorted from them (not recorded which). The rearrangement uses TRBV3-1 and TRBJ1-1; D is ambiguous. As DNA, the CDR3 is TGTGCCAGCAGCAGGTCGGAGACCGAGAACACTGAAGCTTTCTTT. Protein: CASSRSETENTEAFF.